Detailed here is one T cell receptor beta chain. This clonotype has just a few counts. This receptor's antigen is unknown. No base quality values were provided; no much bigger clone lies one nucleotide off. From its cysteine to its phenylalanine, the CDR3 spans 14 amino acids. Kept here is only the CDR3 DNA, which spans 42 bases and is read in frame from base 1. Trimming takes 3 bases from V and 5 bases from J, and the germline ends sit 15 bases apart. According to the germline V gene, CDR1 reads SGHRS and CDR2 reads YFSETQ. The data derive from a study of blood T cells in healthy people across ages (dated by TCRdb to about 2015). About the investigation overall: Template switching captured roughly one uniquely barcoded TCR beta cDNA molecule per two T cells in model experiments. Two additional independent replicas of 1 million unique cDNA reads from the same blood draw were analyzed for two donors (one aged 18 to 30 and one aged 80 or older). To avoid experimental bias, donors of different ages were distributed randomly across sequencing lanes. To track age-related changes in TCR beta repertoire diversity, the study relied on deep sequencing normalized with unique cDNA molecular identifiers. Donors were grouped into four age groups: young (average roughly 16 years), middle-aged (over 35), aged (around 60) and long-lived (about 89).

The library was made by 5' RACE. The instrument given in TCRdb is Illumina HiSeq 2500. A second roughly 6 to 12 cycle PCR used a sample-barcoded 5' primer and a J-beta primer mix. Each TCR beta cDNA molecule received a unique molecular identifier from a template-switch 5' adaptor carrying 12 random nucleotides. Each sample yielded at least 3 million CDR3-containing paired-end reads. The Mint cDNA synthesis kit, primed by a TRBC-specific oligonucleotide, was used to synthesize first-strand cDNA from all RNA. Following uracil-DNA glycosylase treatment, all cDNA underwent a first 18-cycle PCR with the universal primers M1SS and BC2_uni_R. The paper's processing steps were these. Each sample was normalized by randomly selecting 1 million high-quality reads, each carrying a distinct molecular identifier. Instead of being binned into consensus sequences, reads that shared molecular identifiers were thrown out. CDR3 identification, clonotype clustering and error correction used MiTCR with a Q25 quality threshold and the strictest error-elimination algorithm. A nonparametric unseen species model with Euler transformation was used to estimate lower-bound total TCR beta diversity. Using fastp trimming at Q25 and MiXCR clonotype assembly, TCRdb reanalyzed the public sequencing data and kept in-frame beta chains. Every entry covers one CDR3 protein and lists the most common genes and DNA from its rows. TCRdb, not the original authors, processed these V and J calls. Within this sample are 650,000 to 1,000,000 distinct CDR3 sequences, with roughly 46% of them counted one time only. The ten largest clones represent approximately 18% of the sample.

The research as a whole found: There was a strong correlation between observed TCR beta diversity and the percentage of naive T cells measured by flow cytometry. Because donor CMV infection status was unknown, age-related changes in expanded clonotypes were potentially confounded. Compared with the aged group, the long-lived group had more naive CD4+ T cells, fewer expanded clones and increased TCR diversity, suggesting age selection. As age increased, observed TCR beta diversity per million T cells dropped in a roughly linear way, and a significant reduction was already evident by age 40. Bulk unsorted PBMC profiling prevented conclusive comparison of naive and antigen-experienced compartments. Estimates of total diversity based on one million sequenced T cells were considered lower bounds and underestimates.

Systemically healthy Caucasian individuals from Russia, over 30 in total and aged about 6 to 90 years, were included as donors. Each donor gave about 9.7 milliliters of peripheral blood, drawn into EDTA-treated Vacutainer tubes. Ficoll-Paque density-gradient centrifugation was used to isolate PBMCs, with at least 7 million obtained per sample. Total RNA, at least 5 micrograms per sample, was extracted from PBMCs with Trizol reagent. The percentages of naive CD45RAhigh/CD27high T cells were determined by flow cytometry on a PBMC aliquot from every donor. Specimen: blood. The clonotype was recovered from a man of 80 years or more in good health. The rearranged segments are TRBV5-1 and TRBJ2-7; the D gene is perhaps TRBD1 or TRBD2, each of them matching over 5 bases. Here the CDR3 is given as CASSYGTSVDEQYF. The nucleotide sequence reads TGCGCCAGCAGCTACGGGACCTCCGTCGACGAGCAGTACTTC.